Detailed here is one T cell receptor beta chain. Its antigen is undetermined. CDR3 size: 16 residues. Looked up from germline, CDR1 is LGHNT and CDR2 is FRNRAP. Assay: immunoSEQ multiplex PCR; the TCRdb copy retains only in-frame clones and omits some. Of 140 to 150 clones in the sample, approximately 83% are singletons; the top ten hold over 10%. The source of the sample is a study of primary melanoma T cells and metastatic recurrence. Study-level points and caveats: The authors suggested a successful antitumor T-cell response can exist in primary melanoma. Tumor T-cell fraction reportedly predicted progression-free survival independently.

Patients with resected primary melanoma were considered at risk of metastatic recurrence. The sequence was obtained from a human donor with melanoma. The sample was melanoma tumor tissue. The chain is built from TRBV12-5 and TRBJ1-3, with D perhaps matching TRBD1 (6 bases). The CDR3 loop is CASNPGGGNSGNTIYF. The DNA of the CDR3 is TGTGCCAGCAACCCCGGAGGGGGGAACTCTGGAAACACCATATATTTT.